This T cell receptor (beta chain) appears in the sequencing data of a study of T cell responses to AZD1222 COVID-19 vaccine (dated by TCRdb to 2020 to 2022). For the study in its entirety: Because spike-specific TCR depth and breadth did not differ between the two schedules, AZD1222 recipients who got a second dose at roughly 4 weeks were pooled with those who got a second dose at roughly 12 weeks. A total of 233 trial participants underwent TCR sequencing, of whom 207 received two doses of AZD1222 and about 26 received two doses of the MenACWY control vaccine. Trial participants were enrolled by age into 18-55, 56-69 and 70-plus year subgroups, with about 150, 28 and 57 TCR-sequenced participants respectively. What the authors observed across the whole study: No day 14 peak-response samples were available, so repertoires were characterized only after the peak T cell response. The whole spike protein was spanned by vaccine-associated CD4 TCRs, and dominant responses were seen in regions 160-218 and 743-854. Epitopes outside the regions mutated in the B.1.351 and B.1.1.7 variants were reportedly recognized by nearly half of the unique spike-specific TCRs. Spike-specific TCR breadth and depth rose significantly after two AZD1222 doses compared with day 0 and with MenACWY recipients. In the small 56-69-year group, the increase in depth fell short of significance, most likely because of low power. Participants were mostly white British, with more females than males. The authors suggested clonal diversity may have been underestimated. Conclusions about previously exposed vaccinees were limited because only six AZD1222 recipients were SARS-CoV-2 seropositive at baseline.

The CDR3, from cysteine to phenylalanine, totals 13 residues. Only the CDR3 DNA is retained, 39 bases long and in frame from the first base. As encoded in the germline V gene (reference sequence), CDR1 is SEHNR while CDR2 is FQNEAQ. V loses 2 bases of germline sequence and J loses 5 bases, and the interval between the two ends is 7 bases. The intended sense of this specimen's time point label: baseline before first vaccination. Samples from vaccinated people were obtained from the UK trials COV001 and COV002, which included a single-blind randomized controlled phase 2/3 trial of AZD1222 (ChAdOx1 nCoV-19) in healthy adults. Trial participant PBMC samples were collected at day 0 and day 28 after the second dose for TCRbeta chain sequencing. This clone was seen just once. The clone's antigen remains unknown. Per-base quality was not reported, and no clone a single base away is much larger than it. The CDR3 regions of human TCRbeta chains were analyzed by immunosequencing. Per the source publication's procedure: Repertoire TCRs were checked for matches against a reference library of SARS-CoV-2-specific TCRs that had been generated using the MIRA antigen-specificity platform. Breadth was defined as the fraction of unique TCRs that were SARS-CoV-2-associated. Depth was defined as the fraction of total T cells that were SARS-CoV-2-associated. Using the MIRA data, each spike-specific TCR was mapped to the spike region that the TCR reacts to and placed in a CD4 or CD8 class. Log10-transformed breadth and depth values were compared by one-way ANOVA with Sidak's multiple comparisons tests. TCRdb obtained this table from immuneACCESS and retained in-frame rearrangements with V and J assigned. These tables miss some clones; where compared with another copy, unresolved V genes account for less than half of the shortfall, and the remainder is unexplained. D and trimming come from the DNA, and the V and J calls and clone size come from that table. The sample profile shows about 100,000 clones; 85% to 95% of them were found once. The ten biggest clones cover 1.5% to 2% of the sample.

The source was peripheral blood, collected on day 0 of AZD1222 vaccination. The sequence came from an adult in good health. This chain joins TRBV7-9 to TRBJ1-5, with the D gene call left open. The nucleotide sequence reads TGTGCCAGCAGCTTACTTGGCGATCAGCCCCAGCATTTT. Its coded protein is CASSLLGDQPQHF.